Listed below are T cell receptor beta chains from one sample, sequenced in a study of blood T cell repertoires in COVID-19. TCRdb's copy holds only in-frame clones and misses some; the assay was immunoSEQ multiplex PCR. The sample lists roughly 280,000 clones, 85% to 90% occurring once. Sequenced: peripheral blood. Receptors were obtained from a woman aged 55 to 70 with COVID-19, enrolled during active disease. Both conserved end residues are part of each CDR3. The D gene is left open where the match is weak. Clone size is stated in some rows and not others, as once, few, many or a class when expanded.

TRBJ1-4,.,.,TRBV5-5,TGTGCCAGCAGCGAGTCAGGGAATTTATATGAAAAACTGTTTTTT,CASSESGNLYEKLFF
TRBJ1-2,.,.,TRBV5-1,TGCGCCAGCAGCGCTACTGGGAGGGCCGACTATGGCTACACCTTC,CASSATGRADYGYTF
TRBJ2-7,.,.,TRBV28,TGTGCCAGCAGTTTAGGGGGGTACGCCGAGCAGTACTTC,CASSLGGYAEQYF
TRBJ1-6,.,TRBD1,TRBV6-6,TGTGCCAGCGAGGAGGGACAGGGGAGATCACCCCTCCACTTT,CASEEGQGRSPLHF
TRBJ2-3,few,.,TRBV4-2,TGTGCCAGCAGCTATTCGGAGAAGTGGACAGATACGCAGTATTTT,CASSYSEKWTDTQYF
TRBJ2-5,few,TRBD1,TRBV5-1,TGCGCCAGCAGCTTGGCCTCCGGGACAGGGGGCCATGGGGAGACCCAGTACTTC,CASSLASGTGGHGETQYF
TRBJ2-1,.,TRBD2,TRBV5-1,TGCGCCAGCAGCTTGGTGGCTAGCGGGAGGGGTGAGCAGTTCTTC,CASSLVASGRGEQFF
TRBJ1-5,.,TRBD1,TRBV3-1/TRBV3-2,TGTGCCAGCAGCCTAGGGGGCACCGAGCCCCAGCATTTT,CASSLGGTEPQHF
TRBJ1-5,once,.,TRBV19,TGTGCCAGTAGTATAGAGGAGGGGCGAGGTCAGCCCCAGCATTTT,CASSIEEGRGQPQHF
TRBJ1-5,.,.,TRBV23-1,TGCGCCAGCAATCTTCCCGAGGGTAATCAGCCCCAGCATTTT,CASNLPEGNQPQHF
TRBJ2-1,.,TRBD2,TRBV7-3,TGTGCCAGCGCTAGCGGGAGGCAGCCCCACGGTGAGCAGTTCTTC,CASASGRQPHGEQFF
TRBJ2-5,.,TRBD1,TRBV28,TGTGCCAGCAGTTTAACGCCAGGGGGCCAACAAGAGACCCAGTACTTC,CASSLTPGGQQETQYF
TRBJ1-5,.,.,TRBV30,TGTGCCTGGAGTCCCGATAGAAATCAGCCCCAGCATTTT,CAWSPDRNQPQHF
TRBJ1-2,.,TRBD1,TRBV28,TGTGCCAGCAGCTCCCCACAGGGGATGGTCTATGGCTACACCTTC,CASSSPQGMVYGYTF